The T cell receptor (beta chain) under discussion was sequenced for a study of tumor-infiltrating lymphocytes in primary liver carcinoma. The overall study: Sample counts of productive TCRbeta reads spanned roughly 3.5 to 7.13 million; these counts were similar across tissue types.

Starting from 500 ng of total RNA, TCR beta cDNA was produced with a primer in the constant region. TCR beta libraries came from three nested multiplex PCR rounds using slightly modified ARM-PCR. The study ran its first two PCR rounds for around 10 cycles each, using TRBV1-TRBV30 forward primers and a C-beta reverse primer. TCRdb re-derived calls from the multiplex PCR reads in MiXCR, one entry per CDR3 protein. The sample consists of 90,000 to 140,000 distinct CDR3 sequences, approximately 78% of them appearing once. Taking about 19-31 mg of unsorted bulk tissue, the authors co-extracted RNA and DNA. All tumor samples contained more than 90% viable tumor cells. This CDR3 is 20 amino acids long. In germline, CDR1 is MNHNY, CDR2 SVGAGI (reference sequence). A note on this clonotype: At one of its ends the junction is not consistent with the germline gene, which may arise from a read error.

The receptor was derived from a man aged 35 to 55 with primary liver carcinoma and hepatitis B virus infection. The chain uses TRBV6-6 and TRBJ2-3; 13 bases align to TRBD2. Sequencing was performed on liver tumor tissue from sampling region 3. Subset denoted: tumor region T3, left-lateral pole. CDR3 nucleotides: TGTGCCAGCAGTCCAAGGACTAGCGGGAGTGCAAAAAGGGGCACAGATACGCGGTATTTT. It yields the protein CASSPRTSGSAKRGTDTRYF.